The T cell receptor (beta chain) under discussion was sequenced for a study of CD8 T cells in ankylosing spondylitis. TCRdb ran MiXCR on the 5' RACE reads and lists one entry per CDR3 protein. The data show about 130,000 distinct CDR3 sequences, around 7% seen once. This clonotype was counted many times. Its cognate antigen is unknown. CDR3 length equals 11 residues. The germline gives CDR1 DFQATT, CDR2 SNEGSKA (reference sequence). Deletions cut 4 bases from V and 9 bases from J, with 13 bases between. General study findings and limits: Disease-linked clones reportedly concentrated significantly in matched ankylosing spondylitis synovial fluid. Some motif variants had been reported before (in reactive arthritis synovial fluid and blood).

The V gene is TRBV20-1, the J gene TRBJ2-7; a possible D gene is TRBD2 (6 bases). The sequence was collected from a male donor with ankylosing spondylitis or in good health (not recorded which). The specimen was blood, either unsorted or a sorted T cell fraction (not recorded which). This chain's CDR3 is CSANGNGGQYF. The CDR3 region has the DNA TGCAGTGCTAACGGCAACGGGGGGCAGTACTTC.